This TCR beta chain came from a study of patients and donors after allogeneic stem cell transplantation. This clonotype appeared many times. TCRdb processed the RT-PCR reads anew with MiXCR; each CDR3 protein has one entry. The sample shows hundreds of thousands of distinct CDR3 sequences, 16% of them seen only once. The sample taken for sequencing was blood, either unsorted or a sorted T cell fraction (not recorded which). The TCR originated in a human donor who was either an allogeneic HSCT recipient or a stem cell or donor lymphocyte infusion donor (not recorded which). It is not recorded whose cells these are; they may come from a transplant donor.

The CDR3 loop reads CASSLSVGAGNTEAFF. In DNA, the CDR3 is TGTGCCAGCAGCTTATCTGTGGGGGCGGGGAACACTGAAGCTTTCTTT. J is TRBJ1-1 and V is TRBV7-8; D is possibly TRBD1 (6 bases). V lost 2 bases, J lost 1 base, and 14 bases lay in between. CDR1 and CDR2 (germline): SGHVS, FQNEAQ. CDR3 length: 16 amino acids.